The clone carrying this TCR beta chain was counted between two and nine times. Its antigen is still unknown. Germline-derived CDR1 and CDR2 are SGDLS and YYNGEE. Trimming left V 2 bases short and J 5 bases short, with 10 bases between. CDR3 length: 13 amino acids. The data stem from a study of CD8 T cells in ankylosing spondylitis. Findings and caveats of the study: According to the report, clones linked to the disease were significantly enriched in matched synovial fluid samples taken from ankylosing spondylitis patients. A TCR beta motif made of fewer than ten highly homologous variants seemed typical of ankylosing spondylitis blood.

Using its own MiXCR run on the 5' RACE reads, TCRdb lists one record per CDR3 protein. The table includes approximately 440,000 distinct CDR3 sequences, more than 15% detected once. V and J are TRBV9 and TRBJ1-1; D remains ambiguous. The TCR comes from a male donor with ankylosing spondylitis. Sequencing was carried out using blood, either unsorted or a sorted T cell fraction (not recorded which). CDR3 sequence reads: CASSVGKGTEAFF. As DNA, the CDR3 is TGTGCCAGCAGCGTGGGTAAGGGAACTGAAGCTTTCTTT.